The 2 T cell receptor beta chains below all came from one sample that was sequenced in a study of T-cell reconstitution after alpha-beta-depleted transplantation in children. For TCRbeta, the library was prepared with unique molecular identifiers. One entry per CDR3 protein results from TCRdb running MiXCR on the PCR reads. The sample has approximately 980,000 distinct CDR3 sequences, roughly 29% seen once. The sequencing used PBMCs, mostly from graft donor cells, collected 360 days after TCRalphabeta/CD19-depleted stem cell transplant. These receptors were obtained from a boy under three years old who had a stem cell transplant for SCID, so the T cells may come from the graft donor.

About this clonotype: A read error may account for a junction end that differs from germline. The J gene is TRBJ2-1, the V gene TRBV27, with TRBD2 matching over 8 bases. CDR1 is MNHEY and CDR2 is SMNVEV in the germline V gene (reference sequence). The CDR3 consists of 14 residues. CDR3 in amino acids: CAISPGGGRNEQFF. CDR3 coding DNA: TGTGCCATCAGTCCCGGGGGGGGGCGGAATGAGCAGTTCTTC.

The V gene is TRBV29-1, the J gene TRBJ1-1; D not certain. V was cut by 1 base and J by 6 bases, with 15 bases left in between. This CDR3 has 14 amino acids. The V gene's germline CDR1 is SQVTM and CDR2 ANQGSEA. The CDR3 loop is CSVEGHLVKAEAFF. The CDR3 coding sequence is TGCAGCGTTGAAGGGCACCTGGTTAAAGCTGAAGCTTTCTTT.